Presented here are 15 T cell receptor beta chains from one specimen sequenced in a study of CD8 T cells in ankylosing spondylitis. Study outcomes and limitations: A TCR beta motif of several highly homologous variants seemed to mark ankylosing spondylitis blood.

A single record per CDR3 protein comes from TCRdb applying MiXCR to the 5' RACE reads. This repertoire shows roughly 450,000 distinct CDR3 sequences, roughly 26% found once; its top ten account for 0.89%. What these receptors recognize is not known. Source material: blood, either unsorted or a sorted T cell fraction (not recorded which). These receptors originate from a male donor with ankylosing spondylitis.

This clonotype was seen ten or more times. This chain joins TRBV20-1 and TRBJ2-1; the D gene could be TRBD1 or TRBD2 (5 bases each). CDR1 is DFQATT and CDR2 is SNEGSKA in the germline V gene (reference sequence). The CDR3 runs 13 residues. V was trimmed by 4 bases and J by 9 bases, leaving 16 bases between them. Here the CDR3 DNA reads TGCAGTGCTACACACTTAAGGGGAGCTGAGCAGTTCTTC. Translating it yields CSATHLRGAEQFF.

The V and J genes are TRBV7-9 and TRBJ2-7, with D maybe TRBD2 (6 bases). CDR1 SEHNR and CDR2 FQNEAQ come from the germline V gene (reference sequence). The CDR3 spans 14 residues. Trimming stripped 5 bases from V and 0 bases from J, with 11 bases between. The CDR3 nucleotides are TGTGCCAGCAGCCCTGCGGGAAGCTCCTACGAGCAGTACGTC. Protein sequence: CASSPAGSSYEQYV.

This clonotype was counted a few times. This chain uses TRBV29-1 with TRBJ2-2; 7 bases align to TRBD1. This CDR3 spans 14 amino acids. J was trimmed by 3 bases and V by 7 bases; bases with no gene match: 8. CDR1 and CDR2 (germline): SQVTM, ANQGSEA. CDR3 bases: TGCAGCGCATGGGGACAGCAGGACACCGGGGAGCTGTTTTTT. This codes for CSAWGQQDTGELFF.

This clonotype was observed a handful of times. This chain joins TRBV7-2 and TRBJ2-3, with D perhaps TRBD1 (6 bases). From germline, CDR1 is SGHTA and CDR2 FQGNSA. This CDR3 has 13 residues. The ends were cut back, 4 bases at V and 4 bases at J, with 9 bases in the middle. The CDR3 is CASSSEGADTQYF. In DNA form, the CDR3 reads TGTGCCAGCAGCTCCGAGGGGGCAGATACGCAGTATTTT.

This clonotype was picked up a small number of times. The chain joins TRBV12-3 or TRBV12-4 to TRBJ2-3; maybe TRBD1 (5 bases). Trimming pared 2 bases from V and 14 bases from J, leaving 17 bases between. This CDR3 has 13 residues. CDR3: CASSLRGGANSYF. The CDR3 DNA sequence: TGTGCCAGCAGTTTAAGAGGTGGGGCAAATTCGTATTTT.

This chain links TRBV18 with TRBJ2-7, with TRBD1 matching over 9 bases. Per the germline V gene, CDR1 is KGHSH and CDR2 is LQKENI. CDR3 length: 14 amino acids. Here the CDR3 reads CASSPGTGGYEQDV. CDR3 in DNA: TGTGCCAGCTCACCGGGCACAGGGGGCTACGAGCAGGACGTC.

This clonotype has only one observation. The chain couples TRBV24-1 to TRBJ2-5; 12 bases map to TRBD1. The CDR3 has 15 residues. CDR1 and CDR2 (germline): KGHDR, SFDVKD. V lost 4 bases, J lost 5 bases, and 4 bases stayed unmatched. CDR3 loop: CATSEPGQGAETQYF. The CDR3 region has the DNA TGTGCCACCAGTGAACCGGGACAGGGGGCCGAGACCCAGTACTTC.

This clonotype was picked up a small number of times. The rearrangement uses TRBV6-1 and TRBJ2-1; TRBD2 agrees at 12 bases. With 6 bases clipped from V and 0 bases from J, the junction kept 0 bases outside the gene matches. Germline V gene data show CDR1 as MNHNS and CDR2 as SASEGT. The CDR3 loop spans 15 amino acids. The CDR3 loop reads CASRLAGGSYNEQFF. The DNA of the CDR3 is TGTGCCAGCAGACTAGCGGGAGGCTCCTACAATGAGCAGTTCTTC.

This clonotype was counted once. The chain is built from TRBV28 and TRBJ2-3; 9 positions agree with TRBD2. The CDR3 length is 16 residues. Germline V gene sequence: CDR1 MDHEN, CDR2 SYDVKM. V gave up 3 bases and J gave up 5 bases; unmatched junction bases: 9. This CDR3 is CASSLGVAGDEDTQYF. The CDR3 nucleotides are TGTGCCAGCAGTTTGGGGGTAGCGGGAGATGAAGATACGCAGTATTTT.

This clonotype has a handful of counts. CDR3 in DNA: TGCAGTGCTACGAGCTCTGGAAACACCATATATTTT. It yields the protein CSATSSGNTIYF. This chain uses TRBV20-1 with TRBJ1-3; no clear D. V was pared by 4 bases and J by 0 bases, with 4 bases between. CDR3 length equals 12 residues. Germline V gene sequence: CDR1 DFQATT, CDR2 SNEGSKA (reference sequence).

The chain has TRBV11-3 and TRBJ2-7, with D possibly TRBD1 on 6 matching bases. The germline CDR1 and CDR2 sequences are SGHNT and YENEEA. CDR3 length: 13 residues. Deletions cut 3 bases from V and 4 bases from J, with 10 bases between. For the CDR3, the DNA is TGTGCCAGCAGCTTGGACAGTAAATACGAGCAGTACGTC. Encoded protein: CASSLDSKYEQYV.

The gene calls are TRBV4-2 and TRBJ1-2; 9 bases match TRBD1. V was pared by 0 bases and J by 7 bases, with 9 bases of the junction left unmatched. The CDR3 totals 16 residues. Looked up from germline, CDR1 is LGHNA and CDR2 is YNFKEQ. The CDR3 reads CASSQEGGDRAAGYTF. The CDR3 DNA reads TGTGCCAGCAGCCAAGAAGGAGGGGACAGGGCGGCTGGCTACACCTTC.

This clonotype was found a few times. The V and J genes are TRBV12-3 or TRBV12-4 and TRBJ2-2; TRBD2 agrees at 12 bases. This CDR3 spans 19 amino acids. V trimming: 4 bases; J trimming: 4 bases; junction bases outside the gene matches: 13. The CDR3 bases are TGTGCCAGCAGTTCCCCCCGCCGACTAGCGGGAGTTGGCACCGGGGAGCTGTTTTTT. This gives the protein CASSSPRRLAGVGTGELFF.

J is TRBJ2-1 and V is TRBV5-1; no reliable D call. Looked up from germline, CDR1 is SGHRS and CDR2 is YFSETQ. V lost 6 bases and J lost 0, with 13 bases in between. The CDR3 length is 15 residues. In DNA form, the CDR3 reads TGCGCCAGCACCTCCGACCCGAGCTCCTACAATGAGCAGTTCTTC. As protein: CASTSDPSSYNEQFF.

The chain has TRBV12-3 or TRBV12-4 and TRBJ1-2; 7 bases are shared with TRBD1. This CDR3 is 12 amino acids long. J lost 8 bases, V lost 4 bases, and 4 bases had no gene match. As DNA, the CDR3 is TGTGCCAGCAGTTCGACAGGGTTCGGCTACACCTTC. This gives the protein CASSSTGFGYTF.